Presented here are 22 T cell receptor beta chains from one specimen sequenced in a study of CD8 T cells in Susac syndrome. The RNA input was about 0.45 to 1 ug, and it was reverse transcribed with random hexamers. Each CDR3 protein is one row after TCRdb ran MiXCR on the immunoSEQ multiplex PCR reads. The sample records approximately 57,000 distinct CDR3 sequences, more than 85% being singletons. Input material: CD8+ T cells from PBMCs. The source of these receptors is a human donor with Susac syndrome.

The chain recombines TRBV4-1 with TRBJ2-5; TRBD1 matches 7 bases. Unmatched junction bases numbered 6, after V lost 4 bases and J lost 7 bases. CDR3 length: 13 amino acids. Germline assignment: CDR1 MGHRA and CDR2 YSYEKL. The CDR3 sequence: CASSPTGLGTQYF. As DNA, the CDR3 is TGCGCCAGCAGCCCGACAGGGTTAGGGACCCAGTACTTC.

The gene calls are TRBV12-3 or TRBV12-4 and TRBJ1-4; no definite D call. Trimming left V 3 bases short and J 2 bases short, with 10 bases between. This CDR3 comprises 15 residues. The chain's CDR3 is CASSFRFRTNEKLFF. The DNA for the CDR3 is TGTGCCAGCAGTTTTCGGTTTCGGACTAATGAAAAACTGTTTTTT.

This chain uses TRBV29-1 with TRBJ2-7; 9 bases are a match to TRBD1. J lost 3 bases, V lost 3 bases, and 3 bases had no gene match. The CDR3 sequence is 13 residues long. Germline V gene data show CDR1 as SQVTM and CDR2 as ANQGSEA. The CDR3 sequence: CSVEGTGNYEQYF. The CDR3 coding sequence is TGCAGCGTTGAGGGGACAGGGAACTACGAGCAGTACTTC.

The V and J genes are TRBV6-2 or TRBV6-3 and TRBJ2-1; 9 bases align to TRBD2. Losses at the gene ends were 4 bases for V and 8 bases for J; bases not matched to a gene: 6. The CDR3 is 14 residues long. CDR1 is MNHEY, CDR2 SVGEGT, per germline. For the CDR3, the DNA is TGTGCCAGCAGTTGGGGGACTAGCTGGGATGAGCAGTTCTTC. Its protein product is CASSWGTSWDEQFF.

This clonotype was recorded once. This rearrangement joins TRBV4-1 to TRBJ2-1, with D maybe TRBD1 (6 bases). Trimming stripped 4 bases from V and 6 bases from J, with 7 bases between. This CDR3 comprises 12 residues. Germline CDR1 reads MGHRA; CDR2 reads YSYEKL. CDR3 nucleotides: TGCGCCAGCAGCCTACAGGGCAATGAGCAGTTCTTC. It specifies CASSLQGNEQFF.

The chain joins TRBV4-1 to TRBJ2-1; tentative D call: TRBD2 (6 bases). Trimming took 1 base from V and 9 from J, leaving 10 bases between them. CDR1 MGHRA and CDR2 YSYEKL come from the germline V gene. The CDR3 has 13 amino acids. Here the CDR3 reads CASSQGGGVEQFF. The CDR3 nucleotides are TGCGCCAGCAGCCAAGGGGGAGGTGTTGAGCAGTTCTTC.

The chain couples TRBV9 to TRBJ2-3; possible D gene TRBD2, 5 bases. The germline gives CDR1 SGDLS, CDR2 YYNGEE. The germline V and J ends were trimmed by 4 bases and 3 bases, with 12 bases remaining between them. This CDR3 is built from 14 residues. The CDR3 region is CASSPRPGTDTQYF. CDR3 bases: TGTGCCAGCAGCCCTAGACCGGGGACAGATACGCAGTATTTT.

As for this clonotype: The junction departs from the called germline gene at one end, perhaps through a read error. V and J are TRBV29-1 and TRBJ1-5; 7 bases agree with TRBD1. Germline CDR1 is SQVTM and CDR2 is ANQGSEA. The CDR3 consists of 11 residues. CDR3 coding DNA: TGCAGCGTTGGAGAGGGACAGCAAAAGCGTTTT. Its translation: CSVGEGQQKRF.

This chain uses TRBV12-5 with TRBJ1-2; D not certain. The CDR3 covers 12 residues. V was shortened by 6 bases and J by 8 bases, with 13 bases between the two germline ends. In germline, CDR1 is LGHNT, CDR2 FRNRAP. The CDR3 protein is CASGSGSGGYTF. The DNA for the CDR3 is TGTGCTAGTGGAAGTGGGTCAGGAGGCTACACCTTC. The full variable domain, in which reference TRBV12-5 and TRBJ1-2 provide the parts outside the CDR3, is DARVTQTPRHKVTEMGQEVTMRCQPILGHNTVFWYRQTMMQGLELLAYFRNRAPLDDSGMPKDRFSAEMPDATLATLKIQPSEPRDSAVYFCASGSGSGGYTFGSGTRLTVV.

The V call is TRBV20-1, the J call TRBJ1-2; 9 bases are a match to TRBD1. J was trimmed by 7 bases and V by 5 bases; bases with no gene match: 11. CDR3 length equals 14 residues. Germline V gene sequence: CDR1 DFQATT, CDR2 SNEGSKA (reference sequence). The CDR3: CSAEEQGAEGGYTF. The CDR3 DNA reads TGCAGTGCTGAGGAACAGGGGGCTGAGGGTGGCTACACCTTC.

The chain couples TRBV6-5 to TRBJ2-1; 8 nucleotides match TRBD2. The CDR3 extends over 15 amino acids. V lost 2 bases, J lost 3 bases, and 3 bases stayed unmatched. The V gene's germline CDR1 is MNHEY and CDR2 SVGAGI. CDR3 sequence: CASSYGRGDYNEQFF. The CDR3 bases are TGTGCCAGCAGTTACGGGCGGGGGGACTACAATGAGCAGTTCTTC.

J is TRBJ2-5 and V is TRBV20-1, with TRBD2 identical over 13 bases. Losses at the gene ends were 0 bases for V and 5 bases for J; bases not matched to a gene: 9. The germline CDR1 and CDR2 sequences are DFQATT and SNEGSKA (reference sequence). The CDR3 is 17 residues long. DNA for the CDR3: TGCAGTGCTAGAGATACCGGACTAGCGGGGGTGGGGGAGACCCAGTACTTC. As protein: CSARDTGLAGVGETQYF.

The chain's CDR3 is CASSLQGPISGNTIYF. The CDR3 DNA reads as TGCGCCAGCAGCTTACAGGGCCCTATCTCTGGAAACACCATATATTTT. V and J are TRBV5-1 and TRBJ1-3; D perhaps matches TRBD1 (6 bases). The CDR3 loop spans 16 amino acids. V was cut by 2 bases and J by 0 bases, with 12 bases left in between. Germline V gene sequence: CDR1 SGHRS, CDR2 YFSETQ.

The chain employs TRBV6-2 or TRBV6-3 and TRBJ1-2, with a tentative D call TRBD1 (5 bases). Trimming took off 7 bases at V and 3 bases at J, with 15 bases between the two ends. This CDR3 has 14 amino acids. Germline lookup yields CDR1 MNHEY and CDR2 SVGEGT. CDR3: CASISWDGYYGYTF. The CDR3 DNA sequence: TGTGCCAGCATCTCCTGGGACGGGTACTATGGCTACACCTTC.

This chain links TRBV29-1 with TRBJ2-1; D might be TRBD2 (6 bases). This CDR3 comprises 11 residues. V was shortened by 1 base and J by 15 bases, with 13 bases between the two germline ends. CDR1 SQVTM and CDR2 ANQGSEA come from the germline V gene. The CDR3 sequence: CSVEGRLGAFF. The CDR3 bases are TGCAGCGTTGAAGGTAGACTAGGGGCGTTCTTC.

The rearrangement uses TRBV10-3 and TRBJ1-1; 8 bases fit TRBD1. The CDR3 runs 14 residues. Germline V gene lookup returns CDR1 ENHRY and CDR2 SYGVKD. V lost 2 bases and J lost 1; bases outside the gene matches: 0. CDR3 bases: TGTGCCATCAGTGAGGGACAGGGGAACACTGAAGCTTTCTTT. Translated: CAISEGQGNTEAFF.

V gene TRBV7-9 combines with J gene TRBJ1-6; D is uncertain. This CDR3 spans 14 amino acids. Germline values: CDR1 SEHNR, CDR2 FQNEAQ (reference sequence). V was pared by 1 base and J by 7 bases, with 8 bases between. The CDR3 coding sequence is TGTGCCAGCAGCTTAGGAGGGAACAATTCACCCCTCCACTTT. Translated, it gives CASSLGGNNSPLHF.

The chain recombines TRBV3-1 with TRBJ2-1; D is ambiguous. V was clipped by 7 bases and J by 4 bases, with 17 bases between them. CDR3 length: 15 amino acids. Germline assignment: CDR1 LGHDT and CDR2 YNNKEL (reference sequence). The CDR3 DNA reads as TGTGCCAGCACCCCCGATTCCTTCCCTTACAATGAGCAGTTCTTC. It yields the protein CASTPDSFPYNEQFF.

This clonotype was recorded only once. V is TRBV29-1 and J is TRBJ1-2; perhaps TRBD1 as D (5 bases). Trimming pared 8 bases from V and 2 bases from J, leaving 15 bases between. CDR3 length: 13 residues. Germline-derived CDR1 and CDR2 are SQVTM and ANQGSEA. In DNA form, the CDR3 reads TGCAGCACCTCTGGGGGTTTAAACTATGGCTACACCTTC. This codes for CSTSGGLNYGYTF.

This chain uses TRBV7-6 with TRBJ2-1; the D is unclear. Trimming shortened V by 0 bases and J by 3 bases, and 12 bases separated the two germline ends. The CDR3 sequence is 16 residues long. The germline V gene encodes CDR1 SGHVS and CDR2 FNYEAQ. CDR3 DNA: TGTGCCAGCAGCTTAGCGGGTAGTCCAGGCTACAATGAGCAGTTCTTC. Protein sequence: CASSLAGSPGYNEQFF. Full variable domain (remainder filled in from reference TRBV7-6 and TRBJ2-1): GAGVSQSPRYKVTKRGQDVALRCDPISGHVSLYWYRQALGQGPEFLTYFNYEAQQDKSGLPNDRFSAERPEGSISTLTIQRTEQRDSAMYRCASSLAGSPGYNEQFFGPGTRLTVL.

The V gene is TRBV5-4, the J gene TRBJ2-5; D is undetermined. The CDR3 spans 14 residues. Germline V gene data show CDR1 as SGHNT and CDR2 as YYREEE (reference sequence). Trimming left V 7 bases short and J 5 bases short, with 18 bases between. CDR3 in DNA: TGTGCCAGCGGCGAAAGCTCCGTGGTGGAGACCCAGTACTTC. It translates to CASGESSVVETQYF.

The chain has TRBV4-1 and TRBJ1-5, with a tentative D call TRBD1 (5 bases). CDR1 is MGHRA, CDR2 YSYEKL, per germline. The CDR3 covers 15 residues. V lost 3 bases, J lost 0 bases, and 9 bases lay in between. The CDR3 protein is CASSHRDGSNQPQHF. The CDR3 nucleotides read TGCGCCAGCAGCCACCGGGACGGTAGCAATCAGCCCCAGCATTTT.